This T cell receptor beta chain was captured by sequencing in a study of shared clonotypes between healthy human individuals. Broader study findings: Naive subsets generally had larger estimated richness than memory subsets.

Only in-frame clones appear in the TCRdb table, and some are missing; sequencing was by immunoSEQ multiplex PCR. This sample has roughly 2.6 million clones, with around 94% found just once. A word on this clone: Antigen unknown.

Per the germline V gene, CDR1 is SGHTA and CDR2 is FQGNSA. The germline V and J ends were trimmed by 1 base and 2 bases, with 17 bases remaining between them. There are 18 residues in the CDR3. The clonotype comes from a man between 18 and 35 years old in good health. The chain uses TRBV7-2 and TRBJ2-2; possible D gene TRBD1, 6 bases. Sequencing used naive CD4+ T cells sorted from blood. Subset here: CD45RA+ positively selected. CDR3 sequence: CASSLGYGGRDNTGELFF. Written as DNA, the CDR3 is TGTGCCAGCAGCTTAGGTTATGGGGGCAGGGATAACACCGGGGAGCTGTTTTTT.